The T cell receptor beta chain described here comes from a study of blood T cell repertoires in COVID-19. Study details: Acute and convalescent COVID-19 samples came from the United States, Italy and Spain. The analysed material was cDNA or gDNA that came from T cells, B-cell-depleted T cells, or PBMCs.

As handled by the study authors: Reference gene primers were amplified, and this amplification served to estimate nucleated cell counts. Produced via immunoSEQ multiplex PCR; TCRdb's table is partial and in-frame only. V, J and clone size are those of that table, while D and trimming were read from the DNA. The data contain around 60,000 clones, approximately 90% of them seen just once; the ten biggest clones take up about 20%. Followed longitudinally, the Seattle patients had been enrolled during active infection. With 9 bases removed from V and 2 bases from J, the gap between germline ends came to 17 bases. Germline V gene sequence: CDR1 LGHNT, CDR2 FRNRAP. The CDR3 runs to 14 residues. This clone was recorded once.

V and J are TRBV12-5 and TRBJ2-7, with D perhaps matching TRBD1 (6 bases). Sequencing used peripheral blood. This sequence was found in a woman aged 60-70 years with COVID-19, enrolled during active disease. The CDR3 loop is CASNQGLLTYEQYF. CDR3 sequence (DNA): TGTGCTAGCAATCAGGGGCTCCTCACCTACGAGCAGTACTTC.